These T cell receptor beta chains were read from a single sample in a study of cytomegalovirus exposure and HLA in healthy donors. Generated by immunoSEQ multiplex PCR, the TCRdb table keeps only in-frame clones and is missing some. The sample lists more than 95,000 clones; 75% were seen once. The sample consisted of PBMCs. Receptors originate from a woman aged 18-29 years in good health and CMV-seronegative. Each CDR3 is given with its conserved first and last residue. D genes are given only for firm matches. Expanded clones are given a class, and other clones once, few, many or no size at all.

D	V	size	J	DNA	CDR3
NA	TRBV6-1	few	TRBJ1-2	TGTGCCAGCAGTGAAAACAGGGCTCTGCGGGGCTACACCTTC	CASSENRALRGYTF
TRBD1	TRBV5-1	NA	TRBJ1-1	TGCGCCAGCAGTCCGGGGACAGGATGGAAAGAGTCCACTGAAGCTTTCTTT	CASSPGTGWKESTEAFF
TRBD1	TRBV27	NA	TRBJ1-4	TGTGCCAGCAGGGATCATACACCGGGACAGGCGTCTGGGAAACTGTTTTTT	CASRDHTPGQASGKLFF
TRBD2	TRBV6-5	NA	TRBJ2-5	TGTGCCAGCAGACATAGCGGGGGGGGACAAGAGACCCAGTACTTC	CASRHSGGGQETQYF
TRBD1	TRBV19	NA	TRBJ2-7	TGTGCCAGTAGTTTGGGGACAGGGTCCACCTACGAGCAGTACTTC	CASSLGTGSTYEQYF
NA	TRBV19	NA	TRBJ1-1	TGTGCCAGTAGTTCCTCCGGGTCCCGCACTGAAGCTTTCTTT	CASSSSGSRTEAFF
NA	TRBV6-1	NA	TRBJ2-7	TGTGCCAGCAGCGGGTTATCCTACGAGCAGTACTTC	CASSGLSYEQYF
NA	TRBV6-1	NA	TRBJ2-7	TGTGCCAGCAGTGAAACAAGGGGCCCAAACTATGAGCAGTACTTC	CASSETRGPNYEQYF
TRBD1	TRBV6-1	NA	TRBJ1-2	TGTGCCAGCAGACCGGGACAGGGGGCGCGTAGCTACACCTTC	CASRPGQGARSYTF
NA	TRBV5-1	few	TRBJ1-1	TGCGCCAGCAGCTTCCTCGGGGGGGGAACTGAAGCTTTCTTT	CASSFLGGGTEAFF
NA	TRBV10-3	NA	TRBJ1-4	TGTGCCATCAGGAGTGGAGGGTCTGGGGCAACTAATGAAAAACTGTTTTTT	CAIRSGGSGATNEKLFF
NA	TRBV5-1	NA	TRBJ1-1	TGCGCCAGCAGCTTGGAAGGGGAGAACACTGAAGCTTTCTTT	CASSLEGENTEAFF
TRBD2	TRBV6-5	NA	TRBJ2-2	TGTGCCAGCAGTTACGGGGGGGACGGTTCGGGGGAGCTGTTTTTT	CASSYGGDGSGELFF
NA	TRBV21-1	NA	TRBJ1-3	TGTGCCAGCCACCCTGACAGGGTTGGATACACCATATATTTT	CASHPDRVGYTIYF
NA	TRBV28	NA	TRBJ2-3	TGTGCCAGCAGTTCCGGACTTCATACGCAGTATTTT	CASSSGLHTQYF
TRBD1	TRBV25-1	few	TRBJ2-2	TGTGCCAGCAGTGCGACAGGGGCCGGGGAGCTGTTTTTT	CASSATGAGELFF
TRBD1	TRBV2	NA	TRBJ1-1	TGTGCCAGCAGTCCGGCCCGGGACAGGGGGCCTCTGAACACTGAAGCTTTCTTT	CASSPARDRGPLNTEAFF
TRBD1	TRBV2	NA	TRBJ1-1	TGTGCCAGCTTACAGACAGGGGACGCTGAAGCTTTCTTT	CASLQTGDAEAFF
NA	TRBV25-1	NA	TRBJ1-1	TGTGCCAGCAGTGAATCTTTGTACACTGAAGCTTTCTTT	CASSESLYTEAFF
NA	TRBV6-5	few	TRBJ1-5	TGTGCCAGCAGTTACTCGTTCGTAGGCAATCAGCCCCAGCATTTT	CASSYSFVGNQPQHF
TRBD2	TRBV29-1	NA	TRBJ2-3	TGCAGCGTTCGCCCCTGGACTAGCAGGGGAGATACGCAGTATTTT	CSVRPWTSRGDTQYF
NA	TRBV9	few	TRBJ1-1	TGTGCCAGCAGCGCCTCCTCAGGGGCCTACACTGAAGCTTTCTTT	CASSASSGAYTEAFF
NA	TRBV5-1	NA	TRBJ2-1	TGCGCCAGCAGCTTTAGCCCGCAAAATGAGCAGTTCTTC	CASSFSPQNEQFF
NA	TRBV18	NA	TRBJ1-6	TGTGCCAGCTCACCTCATGAGGGATCCTATAATTCACCCCTCCACTTT	CASSPHEGSYNSPLHF
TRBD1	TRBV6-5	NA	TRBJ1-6	TGTGCCAGCAGTGTGAAGGACAGGGGGAATTCACCCCTCCACTTT	CASSVKDRGNSPLHF
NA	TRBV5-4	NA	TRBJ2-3	TGTGCCAGCAGCTGGAGAGGGAATCCAGATACGCAGTATTTT	CASSWRGNPDTQYF
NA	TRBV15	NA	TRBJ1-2	TGTGCCACCAGCCCGTTCCAACAGGGCCACGATGGCTACACCTTC	CATSPFQQGHDGYTF
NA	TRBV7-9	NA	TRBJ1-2	TGTGCCAGCAGCCCACAGGGCTCTGGCTACACCTTC	CASSPQGSGYTF
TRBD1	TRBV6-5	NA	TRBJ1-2	TGTGCCGCGAACCGGGACAGTCAAGGGCAAAGTGGCTACACCTTC	CAANRDSQGQSGYTF
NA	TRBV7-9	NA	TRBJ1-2	TGTGCCAGCAGCCAGAGTGGGGAGTCCTTC	CASSQSGESF
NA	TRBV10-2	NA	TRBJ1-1	TGCGCCAGCAGGAACGGGGGGGCAGCTTTCTTT	CASRNGGAAFF
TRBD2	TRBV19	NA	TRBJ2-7	TGTGCCAGTAGTCCCTCGGGAGGGTCGTACGAGCAGTACTTC	CASSPSGGSYEQYF
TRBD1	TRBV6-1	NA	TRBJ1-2	TGTGCCAGCAGGGACAGGGGGCATGGATATGGCTACACCTTC	CASRDRGHGYGYTF
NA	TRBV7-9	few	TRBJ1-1	TGTGCCAGCAGCTTCCCCGCCGCGACTGAAGCTTTCTTT	CASSFPAATEAFF
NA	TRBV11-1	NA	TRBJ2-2	TGTGCCAGCAGCTCCGGGCAGGGGCGAATCGGGGAGCTGTTTTTT	CASSSGQGRIGELFF
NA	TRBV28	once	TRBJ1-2	TGTGCCAGCAGTTTACGCGACAGACCGAACTATGGCTACACCTTC	CASSLRDRPNYGYTF
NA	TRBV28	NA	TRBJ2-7	TGTGCCAGCAGTTTGTACCGGTACGAGCAGTACTTC	CASSLYRYEQYF
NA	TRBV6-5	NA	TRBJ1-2	TGTGCCAGCAGTTACTCAAACACAGGTTATGGCTACACCTTC	CASSYSNTGYGYTF
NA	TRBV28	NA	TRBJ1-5	TGTGCCAGCTCCCCAGAGAGGGTGGGTCAGCCCCAGCATTTT	CASSPERVGQPQHF
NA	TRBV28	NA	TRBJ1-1	TGTGCCAGCAGTTTAACAGCCTTGAACACTGAAGCTTTCTTT	CASSLTALNTEAFF
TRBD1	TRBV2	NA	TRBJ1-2	TGTGCCAGCAGTACCACCGGGACAGTTACTGGCTACACCTTC	CASSTTGTVTGYTF
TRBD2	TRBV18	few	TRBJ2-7	TGTGCCAGCTCACCATCTAGCGGGGGACGCGAGCAGTACTTC	CASSPSSGGREQYF
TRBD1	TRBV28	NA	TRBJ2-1	TGTGCCAGCAGCTCGGGACAGGGGACGAGGGGGGAGTTCTTC	CASSSGQGTRGEFF
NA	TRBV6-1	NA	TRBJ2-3	TGTGCCAGCAGGTGGGGGGGCCCCACAGATACGCAGTATTTT	CASRWGGPTDTQYF
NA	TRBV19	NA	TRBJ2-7	TGTGCCAGTAGTGTGGCCATTCCCTACGAGCAGTACTTC	CASSVAIPYEQYF
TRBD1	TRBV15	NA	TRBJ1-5	TGTGCCACCAGCAGAGATGACAGGGGTCAGCCCCAGCATTTT	CATSRDDRGQPQHF
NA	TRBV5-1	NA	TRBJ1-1	TGCGCCAGCAGTGGACAGAAGAACACTGAAGCTTTCTTT	CASSGQKNTEAFF
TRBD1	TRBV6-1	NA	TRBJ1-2	TGTGCCAGCAGTGTAGGGGCCCAGGGGGCTCGGGGCTACACCTTC	CASSVGAQGARGYTF